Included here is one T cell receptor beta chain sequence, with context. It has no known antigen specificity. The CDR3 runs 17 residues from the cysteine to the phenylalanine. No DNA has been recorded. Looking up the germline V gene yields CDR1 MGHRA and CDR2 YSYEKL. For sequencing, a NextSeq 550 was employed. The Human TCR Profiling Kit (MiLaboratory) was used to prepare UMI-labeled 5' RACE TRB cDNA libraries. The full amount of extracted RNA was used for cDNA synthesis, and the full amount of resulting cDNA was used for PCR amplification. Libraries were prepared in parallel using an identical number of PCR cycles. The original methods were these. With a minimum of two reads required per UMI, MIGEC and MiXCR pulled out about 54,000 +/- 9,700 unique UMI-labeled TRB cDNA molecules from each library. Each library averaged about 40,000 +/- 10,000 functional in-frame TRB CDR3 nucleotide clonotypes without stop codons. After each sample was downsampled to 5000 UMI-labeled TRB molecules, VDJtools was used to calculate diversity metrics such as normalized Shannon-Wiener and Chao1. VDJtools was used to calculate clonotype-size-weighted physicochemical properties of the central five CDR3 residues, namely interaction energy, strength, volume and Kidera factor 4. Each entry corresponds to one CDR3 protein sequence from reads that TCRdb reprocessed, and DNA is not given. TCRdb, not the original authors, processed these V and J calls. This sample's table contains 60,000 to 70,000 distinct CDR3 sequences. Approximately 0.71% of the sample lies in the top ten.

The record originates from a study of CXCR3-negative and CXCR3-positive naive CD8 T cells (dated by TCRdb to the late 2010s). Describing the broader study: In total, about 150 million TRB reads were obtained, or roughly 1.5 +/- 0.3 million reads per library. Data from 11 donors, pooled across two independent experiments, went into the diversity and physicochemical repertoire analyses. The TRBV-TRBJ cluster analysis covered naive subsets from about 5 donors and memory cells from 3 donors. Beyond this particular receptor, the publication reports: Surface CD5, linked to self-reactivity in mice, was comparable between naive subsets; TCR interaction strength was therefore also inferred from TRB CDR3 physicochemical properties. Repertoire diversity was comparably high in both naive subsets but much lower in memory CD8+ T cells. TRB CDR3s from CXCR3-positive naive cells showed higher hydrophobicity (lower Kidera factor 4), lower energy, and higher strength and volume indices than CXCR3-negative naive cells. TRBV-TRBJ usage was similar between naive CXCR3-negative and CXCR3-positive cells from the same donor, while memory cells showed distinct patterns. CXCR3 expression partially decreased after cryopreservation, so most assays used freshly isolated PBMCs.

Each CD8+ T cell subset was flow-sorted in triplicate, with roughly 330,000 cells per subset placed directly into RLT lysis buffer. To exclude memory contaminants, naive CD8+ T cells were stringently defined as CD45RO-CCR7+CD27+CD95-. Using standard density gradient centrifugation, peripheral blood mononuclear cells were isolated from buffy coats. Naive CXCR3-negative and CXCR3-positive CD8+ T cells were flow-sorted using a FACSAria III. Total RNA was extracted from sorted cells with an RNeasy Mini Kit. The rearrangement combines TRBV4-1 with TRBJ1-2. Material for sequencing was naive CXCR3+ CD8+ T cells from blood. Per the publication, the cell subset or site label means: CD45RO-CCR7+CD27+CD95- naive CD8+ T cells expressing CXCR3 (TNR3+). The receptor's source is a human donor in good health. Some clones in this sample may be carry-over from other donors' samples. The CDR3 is CASSITNSQRSNYGYTF.